This T cell receptor beta chain was recovered during a study of T cell responses to AZD1222 COVID-19 vaccine (dated by TCRdb to 2020 to 2023). Background for the entire study: AZD1222 recipients given second doses at about 4 weeks or at about 12 weeks were pooled, since spike-specific TCR depth and breadth were not found to differ between the two schedules. A total of under 250 trial participants underwent TCR sequencing, of whom about 210 had received two doses of AZD1222 and around 25 had received two doses of the MenACWY control vaccine. Trial participants were enrolled by age into subgroups of 18-55, 56-69 and 70-plus years, and around 140, 26 and 57 TCR-sequenced participants, respectively, were included in these subgroups. Findings and caveats that apply to the study as a whole: Most participants were white British and females outnumbered males, and the authors suggested that clonal diversity may have been underestimated. Vaccine-associated CD4 TCRs spanned the whole spike protein, with dominant responses in regions 160-218 and 743-854. In the small 56-69-year group, the increase in depth fell short of significance, most likely because of low power. Nearly half of unique spike-specific TCRs reportedly recognized epitopes outside regions mutated in the B.1.351 and B.1.1.7 variants. No day 14 peak-response samples were available, so repertoires were characterized only after the peak T cell response. After two AZD1222 doses, both the breadth and the depth of spike-specific TCRs were significantly higher than at day 0 and than in MenACWY recipients. Only six AZD1222 recipients were SARS-CoV-2 seropositive at baseline, limiting conclusions about previously exposed vaccinees.

The CDR3 regions of human TCRbeta chains were analyzed by immunosequencing. In the authors' own workflow: TCRs in the repertoires were compared against a reference library of SARS-CoV-2-specific TCRs that had been generated with the MIRA antigen-specificity platform. Breadth meant the fraction of unique TCRs that were SARS-CoV-2-associated, whereas depth meant the fraction of total T cells that were SARS-CoV-2-associated. Using the MIRA data, each spike-specific TCR was mapped to the spike region that the TCR reacts to and placed in a CD4 or CD8 class. Log10-transformed breadth and depth values were compared by one-way ANOVA with Sidak's multiple comparisons tests. What TCRdb holds here is the immuneACCESS table cut down to in-frame rearrangements. Part of the clones is not present; checked against another copy, under half of the missing clones reflect an unresolved V gene, and the others are unexplained. The V and J calls and clone size were taken over from that table, and D and trimming were inferred from the DNA. The sample includes approximately 73,000 clones, with roughly 84% observed a single time. The ten largest clonotypes hold roughly 9.8% of the sample.

This sample's time point label indicates: baseline before first vaccination. Vaccinee samples came from UK trials COV001 and COV002, including a single-blind randomized controlled phase 2/3 trial of AZD1222 (ChAdOx1 nCoV-19) in healthy adults. For TCRbeta chain sequencing, PBMC samples from trial participants were taken at day 0 and at day 28 after the second dose. Concerning this clone itself: Its recognized antigen is unknown. No much larger clone exists at a distance of one base, and base qualities are not known.

The starting material was peripheral blood, obtained on day 0 of AZD1222 vaccination. This sequence originates from an adult in good health.

CDR3 region: CASSPRGGRNTGELFF. The DNA sequence is as follows: TGTGCCAGCAGCCCAAGGGGGGGGCGTAACACCGGGGAGCTGTTTTTT. The chain employs TRBV7-3 and TRBJ2-2, and possibly TRBD2, on 7 matching bases. The CDR3 numbers 16 residues from cysteine through phenylalanine. CDR3 DNA is the only sequence kept; it has 48 bases, read in frame from the first base. CDR1 and CDR2, looked up from the germline V gene, are SGHTA and FQGTGA. V is cut by 5 bases and J by 2 bases, and the space between the germline ends is 15 bases. Reference TRBV7-3 and TRBJ2-2 genes cover what lies past the CDR3, so the full variable domain is GAGVSQTPSNKVTEKGKYVELRCDPISGHTALYWYRQSLGQGPEFLIYFQGTGAADDSGLPNDRFFAVRPEGSVSTLKIQRTERGDSAVYLCASSPRGGRNTGELFFGEGSRLTVL.